This TCR beta chain was documented in a study of shared clonotypes between healthy human individuals. For the study at large: Three plates were used per donor for CD4 naive, three for CD4 memory, two for CD8 naive and one for CD8 memory.

TCRdb keeps only in-frame clones here, not all; method: immunoSEQ multiplex PCR. Of around 2,000,000 clones detected, about 95% appear once; the ten largest clones hold about 1.1%. CD8 cells classed as naive were CD45RO-negative and positively selected for CCR7, excluding terminally differentiated effector memory CD45RA+ cells. The V end lost 4 bases, the J end lost 3 bases, and 3 bases lay between the germline ends. The V gene's germline CDR1 is MGHRA and CDR2 YSYEKL. The CDR3 runs to 12 residues. The specimen sequenced was naive CD8+ T cells sorted from blood. This TCR derives from a man between 18 and 29 years old in good health. The rearrangement links TRBV4-1 to TRBJ1-4; no reliable D call. The chain's CDR3 is CASSPANEKLFF. DNA of the CDR3: TGCGCCAGCAGCCCGGCTAATGAAAAACTGTTTTTT.